This T cell receptor beta chain appears in the sequencing data of a study of CD8+CD57+ T cells in acquired aplastic anemia. On the study more broadly: Yields of DNA that came from sorted CD4+ and CD8+ cells averaged roughly 3.2 ug.

In this sample, this clonotype turned up many times. In patients chosen for sequencing, flow cytometry had shown CD8+CD57+ cell expansion. The patients, all of them, had severe acquired aplastic anemia. Genomic DNA acted as the template from which TCR beta VDJ combination and CDR3 sequence profiling were carried out. TCRdb analysed the reads with MiXCR anew, one entry per CDR3 protein. This sample has 150,000 to 200,000 distinct CDR3 sequences, with 48% found just once. V was cut by 5 bases and J by 4 bases, with 12 bases left in between. Germline lookup yields CDR1 SGHVS and CDR2 FNYEAQ. CDR3 length equals 15 residues.

The chain employs TRBV7-6 and TRBJ1-6; D is undetermined. The sample was sorted CD4+, CD8+, or CD8+CD57+ T cells (not recorded which) from PBMCs. This receptor was taken from a human donor with aplastic anemia. The CDR3 spells CASSLDGGYNSPLHF. The DNA of the CDR3 is TGTGCCAGCAGCCTCGACGGCGGATATAATTCACCCCTCCACTTT.